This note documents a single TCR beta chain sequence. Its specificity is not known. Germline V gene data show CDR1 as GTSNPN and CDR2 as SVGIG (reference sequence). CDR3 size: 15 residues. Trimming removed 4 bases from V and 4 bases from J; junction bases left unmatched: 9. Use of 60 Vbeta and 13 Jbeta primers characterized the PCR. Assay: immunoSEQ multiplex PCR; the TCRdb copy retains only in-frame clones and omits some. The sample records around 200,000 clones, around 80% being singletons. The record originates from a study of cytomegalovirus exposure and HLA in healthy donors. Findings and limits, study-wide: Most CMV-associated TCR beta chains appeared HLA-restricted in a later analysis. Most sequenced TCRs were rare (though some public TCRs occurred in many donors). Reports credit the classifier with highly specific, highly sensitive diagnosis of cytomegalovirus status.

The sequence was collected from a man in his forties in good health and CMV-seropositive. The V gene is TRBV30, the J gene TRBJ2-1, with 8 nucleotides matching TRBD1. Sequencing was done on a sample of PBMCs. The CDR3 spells CAWTPGGGWYNEQFF. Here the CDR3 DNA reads TGTGCCTGGACCCCAGGGGGCGGGTGGTACAATGAGCAGTTCTTC.